Detailed here is one TCR beta chain. This sample stems from a study of cytomegalovirus exposure and HLA in healthy donors. CDR1 SQVTM and CDR2 ANQGSEA come from the germline V gene. Trimming removed 6 bases at V and 7 bases at J, with 10 bases between. The CDR3 spans 10 residues. Vbeta (60) and Jbeta (13) primers were used in the PCR. Measured with immunoSEQ multiplex PCR; TCRdb has only the in-frame clones, and not every one. The sample consists of 150,000 to 200,000 clones, roughly 85% of them appearing once. The TCR sequence derives from a boy under 10 years old in good health and CMV-seronegative. The sequenced sample consisted of PBMCs. V usage is TRBV29-1 and J usage is TRBJ2-7, with TRBD2 as a possible D gene (5 bases). Here the CDR3 reads CSVTRGEQYF. The CDR3 DNA reads as TGCAGCGTAACCCGAGGGGAGCAGTACTTC.